These T cell receptor beta chains were read from a single sample in a study of blood T cell repertoires in COVID-19. Generated by immunoSEQ multiplex PCR, the TCRdb table keeps only in-frame clones and is missing some. The sample includes 150,000 to 200,000 clones, approximately 88% of them seen just once. Sample: peripheral blood. The origin of the receptors is a woman aged 25 to 45 with acute or convalescent COVID-19. Each CDR3 is given without its conserved first and last residue. Each record gives: J gene, V gene, CDR3 length, CDR3 protein.

j_gene: TRBJ2-1
v_gene: TRBV7-9
len: 11
CDR3aa: ASSLSLGNEQF

j_gene: TRBJ1-1
v_gene: TRBV6-5
len: 11
CDR3aa: ASSPIISTEAF

j_gene: TRBJ1-2
v_gene: TRBV5-4
len: 11
CDR3aa: ASSLDADRGYT

j_gene: TRBJ1-2
v_gene: TRBV9
len: 11
CDR3aa: ASSGAGPYGYT

j_gene: TRBJ2-5
v_gene: TRBV5-5
len: 14
CDR3aa: ASSPGTALYQETQY

j_gene: TRBJ1-6
v_gene: TRBV2
len: 13
CDR3aa: ASSELGQGRSPLH

j_gene: TRBJ2-3
v_gene: TRBV27
len: 13
CDR3aa: ASRTGTRDTDTQY

j_gene: TRBJ1-1
v_gene: TRBV28
len: 10
CDR3aa: ASRIQGTEAF

j_gene: TRBJ1-6
v_gene: TRBV27
len: 14
CDR3aa: ASSRQPPGVNSPLH

j_gene: TRBJ2-2
v_gene: TRBV5-1
len: 12
CDR3aa: ASSLGLSAGELF

j_gene: TRBJ1-6
v_gene: TRBV7-9
len: 13
CDR3aa: ASSLRDRLDSPLH

j_gene: TRBJ2-1
v_gene: TRBV7-6
len: 12
CDR3aa: ASSLEGNSGSEF

j_gene: TRBJ2-1
v_gene: TRBV7-9
len: 13
CDR3aa: ASSPGTGAYNEQF

j_gene: TRBJ2-2
v_gene: TRBV10-1
len: 12
CDR3aa: ASSESTDTGELF

j_gene: TRBJ2-5
v_gene: TRBV5-1
len: 12
CDR3aa: ASSLSIQGETQY

j_gene: TRBJ1-4
v_gene: TRBV4-1
len: 9
CDR3aa: ASSRGEKLF

j_gene: TRBJ2-7
v_gene: TRBV5-4
len: 12
CDR3aa: ASSSRTNSYEQY

j_gene: TRBJ1-6
v_gene: TRBV18
len: 13
CDR3aa: ASSPVSGLDSPLH

j_gene: TRBJ2-7
v_gene: TRBV11-2
len: 14
CDR3aa: ASSLDAGGRTYEQY

j_gene: TRBJ2-2
v_gene: TRBV6-6
len: 13
CDR3aa: ASSYPFSGTGELF

j_gene: TRBJ2-7
v_gene: TRBV7-8
len: 12
CDR3aa: ASRTGTSGYEQY

j_gene: TRBJ1-2
v_gene: TRBV28
len: 11
CDR3aa: ASSLLGGGGYT

j_gene: TRBJ1-5
v_gene: TRBV30
len: 14
CDR3aa: AWSGRAGSSNQPQH

j_gene: TRBJ1-1
v_gene: TRBV5-6
len: 11
CDR3aa: ASSLVWAGGAF

j_gene: TRBJ1-5
v_gene: TRBV21-1
len: 16
CDR3aa: ASQGYPTDRDGNQPQH

j_gene: TRBJ1-3
v_gene: TRBV2
len: 13
CDR3aa: ASSLSDRIGNTIY

j_gene: TRBJ2-1
v_gene: TRBV2
len: 20
CDR3aa: ASGTRDYGFWHPDSSYNEQF

j_gene: TRBJ2-3
v_gene: TRBV29-1
len: 13
CDR3aa: SVEGAGGFADTQY

j_gene: TRBJ1-5
v_gene: TRBV19
len: 11
CDR3aa: ASSDTRNQPQH

j_gene: TRBJ1-5
v_gene: TRBV4-2
len: 11
CDR3aa: ASSQDQIQPQH

j_gene: TRBJ2-3
v_gene: TRBV30
len: 13
CDR3aa: AWSGGQGVTDTQY

j_gene: TRBJ2-7
v_gene: TRBV2
len: 11
CDR3aa: ASQLADSYEQY

j_gene: TRBJ1-1
v_gene: TRBV9
len: 11
CDR3aa: ASSVEFSGEAF

j_gene: TRBJ1-5
v_gene: TRBV6-5
len: 11
CDR3aa: ATRPTGLGPQH

j_gene: TRBJ2-3
v_gene: TRBV5-1
len: 13
CDR3aa: ASSSGTSGGNTQY

j_gene: TRBJ2-7
v_gene: TRBV4-1
len: 12
CDR3aa: ASSDQGPGKEQY

j_gene: TRBJ2-7
v_gene: TRBV5-6
len: 11
CDR3aa: ASSWTASYEQY

j_gene: TRBJ1-2
v_gene: TRBV5-1
len: 12
CDR3aa: ASSLASLDSGYT

j_gene: TRBJ2-3
v_gene: TRBV27
len: 11
CDR3aa: ASSHSSTDTQY